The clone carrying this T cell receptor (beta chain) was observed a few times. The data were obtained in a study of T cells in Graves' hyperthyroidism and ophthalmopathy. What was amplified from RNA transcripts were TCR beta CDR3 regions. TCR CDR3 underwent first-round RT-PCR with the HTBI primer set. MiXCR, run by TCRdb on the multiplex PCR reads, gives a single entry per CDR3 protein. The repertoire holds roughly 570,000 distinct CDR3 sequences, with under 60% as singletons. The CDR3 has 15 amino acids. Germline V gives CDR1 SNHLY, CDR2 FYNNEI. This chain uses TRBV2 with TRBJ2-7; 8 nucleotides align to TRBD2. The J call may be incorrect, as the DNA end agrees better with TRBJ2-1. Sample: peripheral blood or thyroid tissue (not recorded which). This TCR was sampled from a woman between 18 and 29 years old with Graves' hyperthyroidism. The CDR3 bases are TGTGCCAGCAGCCCGAGACTAGCGCTTTTCCATGAGCAGTTCTTC. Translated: CASSPRLALFHEQFF.